This T cell receptor (beta chain) was recovered during a study of blood T cell repertoires in COVID-19. On the study more broadly: Spain, Italy and the United States supplied samples that represented acute and convalescent COVID-19. In each case, the material was cDNA or gDNA derived from T cells, B-cell-depleted T cells, or PBMCs.

Assay: immunoSEQ multiplex PCR; the TCRdb copy retains only in-frame clones and omits some. The repertoire consists of about 300,000 clones, with roughly 85% occurring once and the leading ten covering under 2%. This clone was detected a few times. Cohorts were determined from participant-reported clinical history. In germline, CDR1 is LGHNA, CDR2 YSLEER. V shed 1 base and J 6 bases; nucleotides not matched to a gene: 5. The CDR3 sequence is 14 residues long. The TCR sequence derives from a woman under 40 who had been exposed to COVID-19. This sequence joins TRBV4-3 and TRBJ1-2; 7 positions match TRBD1. Sample: PBMCs or T cells enriched from blood (not recorded which). The CDR3 spells CASSQVSRGNGYTF. The CDR3 DNA reads TGCGCCAGCAGCCAAGTGAGCAGGGGGAATGGCTACACCTTC.